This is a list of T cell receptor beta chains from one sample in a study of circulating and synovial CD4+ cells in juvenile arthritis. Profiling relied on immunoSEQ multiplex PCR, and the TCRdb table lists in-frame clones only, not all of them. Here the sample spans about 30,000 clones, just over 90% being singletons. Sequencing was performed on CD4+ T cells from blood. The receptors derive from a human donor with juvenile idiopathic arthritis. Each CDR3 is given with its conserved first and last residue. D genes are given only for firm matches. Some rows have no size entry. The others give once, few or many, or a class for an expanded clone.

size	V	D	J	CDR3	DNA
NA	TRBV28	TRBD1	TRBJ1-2	CASSLGTVYGYTF	TGTGCCAGCAGTCTCGGGACAGTATATGGCTACACCTTC
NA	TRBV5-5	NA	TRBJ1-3	CASSFGGSGNTIYF	TGTGCCAGCAGCTTTGGCGGATCTGGAAACACCATATATTTT
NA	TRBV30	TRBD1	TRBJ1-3	CAWSPDRGAGNTIYF	TGTGCCTGGAGTCCTGACAGGGGCGCTGGAAACACCATATATTTT
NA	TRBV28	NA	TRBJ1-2	CASSPRPGRGYTF	TGTGCCAGCAGTCCAAGACCCGGGAGGGGCTACACCTTC
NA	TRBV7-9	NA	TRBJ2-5	CASSLGNQETQYF	TGTGCCAGCAGCTTGGGCAACCAAGAGACCCAGTACTTC
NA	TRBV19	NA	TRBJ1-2	CASTRRETYGYTF	TGTGCCAGTACTAGGCGCGAGACCTATGGCTACACCTTC
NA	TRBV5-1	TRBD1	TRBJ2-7	CASSLAPGQGADEQYF	TGCGCCAGCAGCTTGGCCCCCGGACAGGGGGCCGACGAGCAGTACTTC
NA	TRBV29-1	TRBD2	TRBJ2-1	CSVIRLAGGDEQFF	TGCAGCGTTATCCGACTAGCGGGAGGGGATGAGCAGTTCTTC
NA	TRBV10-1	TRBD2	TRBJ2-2	CASSALAGGGELFF	TGCGCCAGCAGTGCACTAGCGGGAGGTGGGGAGCTGTTTTTT
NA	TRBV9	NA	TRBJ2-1	CASSPDNEQFF	TGTGCCAGCAGCCCAGACAATGAGCAGTTCTTC
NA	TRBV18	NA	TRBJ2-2	CASSPPSGLNTGELFF	TGTGCCAGCTCACCACCGAGCGGACTGAACACCGGGGAGCTGTTTTTT
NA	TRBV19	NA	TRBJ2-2	CASSIRGKGGNTGELFF	TGTGCCAGTAGTATAAGGGGGAAAGGGGGGAACACCGGGGAGCTGTTTTTT
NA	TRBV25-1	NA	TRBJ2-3	CASGEWRGRNTDTQYF	TGTGCCAGCGGTGAATGGCGGGGGCGAAACACAGATACGCAGTATTTT
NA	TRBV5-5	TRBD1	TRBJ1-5	CASSRSGTEITPQHF	TGTGCCAGCAGCCGATCCGGGACAGAGATTACGCCCCAGCATTTT
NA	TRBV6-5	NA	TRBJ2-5	CASSSPGLAQETQYF	TGTGCCAGCAGTTCCCCCGGACTCGCACAAGAGACCCAGTACTTC
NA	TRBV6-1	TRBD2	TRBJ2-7	CASREGLASYEQYF	TGTGCCAGCAGGGAGGGACTAGCCTCCTACGAGCAGTACTTC
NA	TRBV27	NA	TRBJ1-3	CASSLSIAGNTIYF	TGTGCCAGCAGTTTATCGATAGCCGGAAACACCATATATTTT
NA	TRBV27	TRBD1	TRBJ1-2	CASSFRGQGAKSGGYTF	TGTGCCAGCAGTTTCAGGGGACAGGGGGCTAAGAGTGGTGGCTACACCTTC
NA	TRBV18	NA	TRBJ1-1	CASSPQRTAENTEAFF	TGTGCCAGCTCACCACAGAGAACAGCCGAGAACACTGAAGCTTTCTTT
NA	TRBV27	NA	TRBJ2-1	CASSLGSSVYNEQFF	TGTGCCAGCAGTTTAGGTTCCAGCGTTTACAATGAGCAGTTCTTC
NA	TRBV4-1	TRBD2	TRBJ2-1	CASSQGGLAITYNEQFF	TGCGCCAGCAGCCAAGGAGGACTAGCGATAACATACAATGAGCAGTTCTTC
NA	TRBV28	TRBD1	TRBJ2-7	CASLSRQGAREQYF	TGTGCCAGTTTATCTAGGCAGGGGGCTCGGGAGCAGTACTTC
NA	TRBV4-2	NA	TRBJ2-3	CASSHKSGIGTDTQYF	TGTGCCAGCAGCCATAAATCGGGTATTGGCACAGATACGCAGTATTTT
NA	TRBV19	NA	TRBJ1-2	CASSALGGTLYGYTF	TGTGCCAGTAGTGCCCTAGGGGGTACCCTCTATGGCTACACCTTC
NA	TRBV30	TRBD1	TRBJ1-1	CVWSVKTGGDEAFF	TGTGTCTGGAGTGTAAAAACAGGGGGCGATGAAGCTTTCTTT
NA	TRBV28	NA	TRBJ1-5	CASSRIREDQPQHF	TGTGCCAGCAGTCGCATCCGTGAGGATCAGCCCCAGCATTTT
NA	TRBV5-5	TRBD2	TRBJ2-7	CASSYSGTSSYEQYF	TGTGCCAGCAGCTATTCCGGGACTAGCTCCTACGAGCAGTACTTC
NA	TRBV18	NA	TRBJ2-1	CASSSPTSSYNEQFF	TGTGCCAGCTCAAGCCCGACAAGCTCCTACAATGAGCAGTTCTTC
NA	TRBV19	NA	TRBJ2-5	CASSEWAGTQYF	TGTGCCAGTAGTGAGTGGGCAGGGACCCAGTACTTC
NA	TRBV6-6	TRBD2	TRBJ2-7	CASTLAGGSYEQYF	TGTGCCAGCACCCTAGCGGGTGGCTCCTACGAGCAGTACTTC
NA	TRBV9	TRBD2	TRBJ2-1	CASSPRAGGNEQFF	TGTGCCAGCAGCCCCCGAGCGGGAGGCAATGAGCAGTTCTTC
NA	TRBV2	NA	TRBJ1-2	CASSQTEGFYGYTF	TGTGCCAGCAGCCAAACGGAGGGGTTCTATGGCTACACCTTC
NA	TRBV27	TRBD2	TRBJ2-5	CASTPIGRQETQYF	TGTGCCAGCACTCCGATCGGGAGGCAAGAGACCCAGTACTTC
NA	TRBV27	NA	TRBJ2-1	CASRTAGLSYNEQFF	TGTGCCAGCCGGACGGCGGGACTCTCCTACAATGAGCAGTTCTTC
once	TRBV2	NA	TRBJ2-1	CASKEIAYNEQFF	TGTGCCAGCAAGGAGATTGCCTACAATGAGCAGTTCTTC
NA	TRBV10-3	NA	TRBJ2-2	CAISGHPNTGELFF	TGTGCCATTTCGGGACACCCGAACACCGGGGAGCTGTTTTTT
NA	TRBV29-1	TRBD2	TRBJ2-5	CSVEGLAGVGGETQYF	TGCAGCGTTGAAGGACTAGCGGGAGTCGGAGGGGAGACCCAGTACTTC
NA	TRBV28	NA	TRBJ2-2	CASSLYGELFF	TGTGCCAGCAGTCTCTACGGGGAGCTGTTTTTT
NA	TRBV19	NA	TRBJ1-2	CASSDTQDGYTF	TGTGCCAGTTCGGACACTCAGGATGGCTACACCTTC
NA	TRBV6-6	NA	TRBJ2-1	CASSYGASGSGNEQFF	TGTGCCAGCAGTTACGGAGCCTCGGGGAGCGGCAATGAGCAGTTCTTC
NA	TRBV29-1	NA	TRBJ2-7	CSVDYGNSYEQYF	TGCAGCGTTGATTACGGGAACAGCTACGAGCAGTACTTC
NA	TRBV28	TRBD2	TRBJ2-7	CASTPAGGKYEQYF	TGTGCCAGCACCCCAGCGGGAGGGAAATACGAGCAGTACTTC
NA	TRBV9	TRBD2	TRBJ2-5	CASSVGSSGTQETQYF	TGTGCCAGCAGCGTAGGATCTAGCGGGACGCAAGAGACCCAGTACTTC
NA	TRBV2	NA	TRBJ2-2	CASSGEGGNTGELFF	TGTGCCAGCAGTGGGGAGGGGGGCAACACCGGGGAGCTGTTTTTT
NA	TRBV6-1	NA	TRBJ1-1	CASSVRGNTEAFF	TGTGCCAGCAGTGTTAGAGGGAACACTGAAGCTTTCTTT
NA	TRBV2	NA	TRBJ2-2	CASTQRGQRAGELFF	TGTGCCAGTACCCAACGAGGACAGAGGGCCGGGGAGCTGTTTTTT
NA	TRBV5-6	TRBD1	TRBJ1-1	CASSRDRIKWNTEAFF	TGTGCCAGCAGCCGGGACAGGATAAAGTGGAACACTGAAGCTTTCTTT
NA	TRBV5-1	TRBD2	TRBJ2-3	CASSYPPGAGVPTDTQYF	TGCGCCAGCTCATACCCCCCGGGAGCGGGAGTCCCCACAGATACGCAGTATTTT
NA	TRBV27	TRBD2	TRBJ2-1	CASSSKNSGTSGRNEQFF	TGTGCCAGCAGTTCTAAGAATAGCGGGACTAGCGGGAGAAATGAGCAGTTCTTC